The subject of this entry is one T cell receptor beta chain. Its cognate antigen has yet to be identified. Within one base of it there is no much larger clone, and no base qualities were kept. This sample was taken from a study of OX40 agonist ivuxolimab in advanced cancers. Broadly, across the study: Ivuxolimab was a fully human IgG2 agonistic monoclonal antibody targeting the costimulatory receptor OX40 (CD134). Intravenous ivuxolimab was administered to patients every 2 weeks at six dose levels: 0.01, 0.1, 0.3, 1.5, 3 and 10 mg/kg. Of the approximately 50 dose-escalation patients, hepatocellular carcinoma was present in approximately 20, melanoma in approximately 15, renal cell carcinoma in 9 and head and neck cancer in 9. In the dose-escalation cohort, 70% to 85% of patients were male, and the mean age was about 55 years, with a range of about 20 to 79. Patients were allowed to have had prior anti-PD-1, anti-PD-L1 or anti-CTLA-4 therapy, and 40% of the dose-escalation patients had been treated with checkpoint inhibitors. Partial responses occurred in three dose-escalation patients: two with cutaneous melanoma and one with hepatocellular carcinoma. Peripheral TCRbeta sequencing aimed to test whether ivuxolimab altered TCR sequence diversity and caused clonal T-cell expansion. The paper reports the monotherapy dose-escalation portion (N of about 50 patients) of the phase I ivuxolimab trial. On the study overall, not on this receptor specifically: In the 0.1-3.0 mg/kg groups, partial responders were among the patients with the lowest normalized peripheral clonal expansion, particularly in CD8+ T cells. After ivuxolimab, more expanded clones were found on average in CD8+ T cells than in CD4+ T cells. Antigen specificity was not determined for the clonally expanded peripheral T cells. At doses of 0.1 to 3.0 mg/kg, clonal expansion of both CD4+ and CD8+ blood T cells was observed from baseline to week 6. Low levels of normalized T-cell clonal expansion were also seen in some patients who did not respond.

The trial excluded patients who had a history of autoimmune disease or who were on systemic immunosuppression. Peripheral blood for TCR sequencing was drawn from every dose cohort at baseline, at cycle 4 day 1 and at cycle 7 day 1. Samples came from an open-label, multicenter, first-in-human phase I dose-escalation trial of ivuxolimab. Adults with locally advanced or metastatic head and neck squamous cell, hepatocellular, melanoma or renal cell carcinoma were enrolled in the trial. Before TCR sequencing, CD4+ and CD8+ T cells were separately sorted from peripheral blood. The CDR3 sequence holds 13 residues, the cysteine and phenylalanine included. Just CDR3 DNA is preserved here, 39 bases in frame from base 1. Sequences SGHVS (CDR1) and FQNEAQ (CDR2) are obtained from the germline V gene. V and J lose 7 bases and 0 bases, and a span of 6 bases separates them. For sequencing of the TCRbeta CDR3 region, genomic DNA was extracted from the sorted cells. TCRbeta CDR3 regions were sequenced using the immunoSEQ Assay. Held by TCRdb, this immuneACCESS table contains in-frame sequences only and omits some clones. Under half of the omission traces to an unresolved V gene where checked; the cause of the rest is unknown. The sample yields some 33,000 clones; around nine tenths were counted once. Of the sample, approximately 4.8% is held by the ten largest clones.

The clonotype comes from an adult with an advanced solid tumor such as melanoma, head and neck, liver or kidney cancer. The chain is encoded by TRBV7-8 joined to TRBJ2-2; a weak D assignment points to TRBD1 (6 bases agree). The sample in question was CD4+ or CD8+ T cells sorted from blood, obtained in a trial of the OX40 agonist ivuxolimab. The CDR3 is CASTGANTGELFF. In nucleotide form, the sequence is TGTGCCAGCACAGGGGCGAACACCGGGGAGCTGTTTTTT.